These T cell receptor beta chains were read from a single sample in a study of high-grade serous ovarian cancer treatment subgroups. Generated by immunoSEQ multiplex PCR, the TCRdb table keeps only in-frame clones and is missing some. The data show about 15,000 clones, approximately 87% seen once. The specimen sequenced was tumor tissue. Receptors originate from a human donor with high-grade serous ovarian cancer. Each CDR3 is given with its conserved first and last residue. D genes are given only for firm matches. Clone sizes are given selectively: once, few, many, or a class where the clone is expanded.

j_call v_call clone_size d_call cdr3_nt cdr3_aa
TRBJ1-1 TRBV6-4 . . TGTGCCAGCAGGACCTTCGAATGGAACACTGAAGCTTTCTTT CASRTFEWNTEAFF
TRBJ2-3 TRBV15 . . TGTGCCACCAGCAGAGATGGGAACAACCACTTGGATACGCAGTATTTT CATSRDGNNHLDTQYF
TRBJ1-1 TRBV30 once TRBD1 TGTGCCTGGAGTCCAGCGCGGGACAGTGAAGCTTTCTTT CAWSPARDSEAFF
TRBJ2-1 TRBV27 . TRBD2 TGTGCCAGCAGTCGCCCTAGCGGGGGGGCCTACAATGAGCAGTTCTTC CASSRPSGGAYNEQFF
TRBJ1-1 TRBV9 . TRBD1 TGTGCCAGCAGCGTAACAGCTACAGGGGTCATGAACACTGAAGCTTTCTTT CASSVTATGVMNTEAFF
TRBJ2-3 TRBV5-1 . TRBD2 TGCGCCAGCAGCTTGTCGGCGGGGGAGGGCACAGATACGCAGTATTTT CASSLSAGEGTDTQYF
TRBJ2-3 TRBV7-2 . TRBD2 TGTGCCAGCAGCTCCCCGTCGGGGGGGAGCACAGATACGCAGTATTTT CASSSPSGGSTDTQYF
TRBJ1-1 TRBV30 . . TGTGCCTGGAAACCCAGGCACACTGAAGCTTTCTTT CAWKPRHTEAFF
TRBJ2-2 TRBV5-1 . . TGCGCCAGCAGCTTGGTGCGGGGGACAACCACCGGGGAGCTGTTTTTT CASSLVRGTTTGELFF
TRBJ1-4 TRBV21-1 . . TGTGCCAGCAGCTACACGGGACAGGGTAATGAAAAACTGTTTTTT CASSYTGQGNEKLFF
TRBJ2-3 TRBV12-5 once TRBD1 TGTGCTAGTGGTCCAGACAGGGTTACGCAGTATTTT CASGPDRVTQYF
TRBJ1-4 TRBV5-4 once . TGTGCCAGCAGCTTTGGGGATGAAAAACTGTTTTTT CASSFGDEKLFF
TRBJ2-5 TRBV5-1 . TRBD2 TGCGCCAGCAGCTTGGCCCCGGGGGGACAAGAGACCCAGTACTTC CASSLAPGGQETQYF
TRBJ2-7 TRBV2 . TRBD2 TGTGCCAGCAGTTACTCGACTAGCGGGGCGTCGTACGAGCAGTACTTC CASSYSTSGASYEQYF
TRBJ2-1 TRBV11-2 once TRBD2 TGTGCCAGCAGCTTATTAATCAGGACTAGCGGGGGAGATGAGCAGTTCTTC CASSLLIRTSGGDEQFF
TRBJ2-3 TRBV9 . TRBD2 TGTGCCAGCAGCGCTACTAGCGGGGTTACTGATACGCAGTATTTT CASSATSGVTDTQYF
TRBJ1-2 TRBV7-2 . TRBD1 TGTGCCAGCAGCTTGGTTCCGGGACAGGGCTATGGCTACACCTTC CASSLVPGQGYGYTF
TRBJ2-5 TRBV29-1 . TRBD1 TGCAGCGTAAGGGACAGGGGGTTTGGGACCCAGTACTTC CSVRDRGFGTQYF
TRBJ1-2 TRBV9 . . TGTGCCAGCAGCGTAGGAGGCCAGGCCTATGGCTACACCTTC CASSVGGQAYGYTF
TRBJ1-1 TRBV29-1 . . TGCAGCGTTATCGAAGGCAGGACTGAAGCTTTCTTT CSVIEGRTEAFF
TRBJ2-1 TRBV6-1 . . TGTGCCAGCAACGCGGGGCTAGGGGCCTACAATGAGCAGTTCTTC CASNAGLGAYNEQFF
TRBJ2-4 TRBV9 . . TGTGCCAGCAGTAGAGGGGGAGAAAACATTCAGTACTTC CASSRGGENIQYF